This T cell receptor (beta chain) appears in the sequencing data of a study of T cell responses to AZD1222 COVID-19 vaccine. General study findings and limits: At 160-218 and 743-854, vaccine-associated CD4 TCRs were dominant, and they spanned spike. Possibly, clonal diversity was underestimated; donors were largely white British and included more females. Spike-specific TCR breadth and depth were elevated following two AZD1222 doses.

The data were produced by immunoSEQ multiplex PCR, yet TCRdb's version contains in-frame clones alone and is incomplete. In the table there are about 190,000 clones, about 94% of which are singletons. As to this clone: Antigen unknown.

V lost 3 bases to trimming and J lost 6 bases, with 18 bases between them. This CDR3 has 16 residues. CDR1 and CDR2 from the germline V gene are SGHNT and YYREEE (reference sequence). The chain is built from TRBV5-4 and TRBJ2-2, with D possibly being TRBD1 (6 bases). The receptor's source is an adult in good health. Sequencing was performed on peripheral blood, taken on day 0 of AZD1222 vaccination. CDR3 DNA sequence: TGTGCCAGCAGCTCCTCCCGGGACAAGGGGGCCGGGGAGCTGTTTTTT. Translated, it gives CASSSSRDKGAGELFF.